This T cell receptor beta chain was recorded in a study of blood T cell repertoires in COVID-19. The J segment lost 1 base and the V segment lost 6 bases, leaving 4 bases of the junction unmatched. The germline V gene encodes CDR1 MNHNY and CDR2 SVGAGI (reference sequence). This CDR3 has 16 amino acids. Method: immunoSEQ multiplex PCR; TCRdb's copy keeps in-frame clones and lacks some. The repertoire holds 250,000 to 300,000 clones, with roughly 90% as singletons. The sample taken for sequencing was peripheral blood. The receptor's source is a man aged 45-65 years with acute or convalescent COVID-19. The chain links TRBV6-6 to TRBJ1-4, with TRBD1 matching over 11 bases. The CDR3 loop is CASRRGQGETNEKLFF. The CDR3 DNA is TGTGCCAGCAGGAGGGGACAGGGGGAAACTAATGAAAAACTGTTTTTT.